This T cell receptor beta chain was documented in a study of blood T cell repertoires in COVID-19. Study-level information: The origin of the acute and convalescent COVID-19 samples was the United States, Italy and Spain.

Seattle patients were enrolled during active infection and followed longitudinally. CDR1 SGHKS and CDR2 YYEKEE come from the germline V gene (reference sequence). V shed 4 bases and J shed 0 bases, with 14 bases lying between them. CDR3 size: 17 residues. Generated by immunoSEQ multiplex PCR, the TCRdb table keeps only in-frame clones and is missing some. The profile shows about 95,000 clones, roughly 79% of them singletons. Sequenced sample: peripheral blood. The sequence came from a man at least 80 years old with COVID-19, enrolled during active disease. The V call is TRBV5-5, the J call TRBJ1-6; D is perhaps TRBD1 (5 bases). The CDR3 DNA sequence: TGTGCCAGCAGCCTAGCCCGGGGGAGCTCCTATAATTCACCCCTCCACTTT. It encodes CASSLARGSSYNSPLHF. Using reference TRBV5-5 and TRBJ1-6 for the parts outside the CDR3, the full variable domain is DAGVTQSPTHLIKTRGQQVTLRCSPISGHKSVSWYQQVLGQGPQFIFQYYEKEERGRGNFPDRFSARQFPNYSSELNVNALLLGDSALYLCASSLARGSSYNSPLHFGNGTRLTVT.